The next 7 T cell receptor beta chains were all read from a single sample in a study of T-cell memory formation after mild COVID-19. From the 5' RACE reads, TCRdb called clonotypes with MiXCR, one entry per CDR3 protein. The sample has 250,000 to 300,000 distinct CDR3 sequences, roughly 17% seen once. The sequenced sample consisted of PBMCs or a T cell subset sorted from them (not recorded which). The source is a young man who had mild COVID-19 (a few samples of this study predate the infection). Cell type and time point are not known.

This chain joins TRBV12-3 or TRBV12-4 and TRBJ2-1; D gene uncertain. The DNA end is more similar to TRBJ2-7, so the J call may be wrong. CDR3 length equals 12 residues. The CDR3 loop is CASSRDSYEQYF. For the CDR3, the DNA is TGTGCCAGCAGTAGGGATTCCTACGAGCAGTACTTC.

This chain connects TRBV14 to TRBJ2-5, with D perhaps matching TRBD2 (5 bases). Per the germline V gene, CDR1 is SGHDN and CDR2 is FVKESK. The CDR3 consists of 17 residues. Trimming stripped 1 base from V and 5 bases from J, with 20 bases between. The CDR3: CASSQGPSDWTGETQYF. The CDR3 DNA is TGTGCCAGCAGCCAAGGTCCTTCGGACTGGACGGGGGAGACCCAGTACTTC.

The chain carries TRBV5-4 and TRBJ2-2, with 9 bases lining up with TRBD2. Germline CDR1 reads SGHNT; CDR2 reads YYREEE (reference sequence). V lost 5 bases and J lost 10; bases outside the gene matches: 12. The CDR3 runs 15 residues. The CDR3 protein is CASSHSGGPVVELFF. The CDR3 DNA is TGTGCCAGCAGTCATAGCGGGGGCCCCGTGGTGGAGCTGTTTTTT. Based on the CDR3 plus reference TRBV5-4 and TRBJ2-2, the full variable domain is ETGVTQSPTHLIKTRGQQVTLRCSSQSGHNTVSWYQQALGQGPQFIFQYYREEENGRGNFPPRFSGLQFPNYSSELNVNALELDDSALYLCASSHSGGPVVELFFGEGSRLTVL.

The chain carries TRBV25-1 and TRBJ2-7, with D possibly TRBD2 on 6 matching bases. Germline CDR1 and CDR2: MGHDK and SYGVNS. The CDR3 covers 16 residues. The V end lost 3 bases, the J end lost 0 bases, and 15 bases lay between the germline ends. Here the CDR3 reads CASSETEGPNSYEQYF. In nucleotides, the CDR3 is TGTGCCAGCAGTGAGACGGAGGGGCCGAACTCCTACGAGCAGTACTTC.

The CDR3 DNA is TGCAGCGTTCACATGCGTTGGACGGGGATGGGTAGGACGGACAGTGAAGCTTTCTTT. Translated: CSVHMRWTGMGRTDSEAFF. The rearrangement links TRBV29-1 to TRBJ1-1, with D maybe TRBD1 (6 bases). The CDR3 has 19 amino acids. V was clipped by 5 bases and J by 7 bases, with 35 bases between them. Germline V gene data show CDR1 as SQVTM and CDR2 as ANQGSEA.

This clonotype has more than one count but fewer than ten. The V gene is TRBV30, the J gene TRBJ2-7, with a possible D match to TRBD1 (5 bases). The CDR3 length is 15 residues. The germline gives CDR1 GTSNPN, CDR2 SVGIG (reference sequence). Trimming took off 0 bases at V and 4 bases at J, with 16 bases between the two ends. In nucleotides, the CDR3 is TGTGCCTGGAGTGTAATCAGGGCGATTGGATACGAGCAGTACTTC. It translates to CAWSVIRAIGYEQYF.

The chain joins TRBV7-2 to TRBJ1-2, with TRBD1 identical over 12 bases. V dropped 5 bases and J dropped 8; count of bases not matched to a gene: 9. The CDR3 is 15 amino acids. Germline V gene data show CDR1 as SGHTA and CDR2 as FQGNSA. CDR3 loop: CASSPGDRGREGYTF. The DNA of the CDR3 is TGTGCCAGCAGCCCGGGGGACAGGGGGCGAGAGGGCTACACCTTC.